The 10 T cell receptor beta chains below were found in one sample sequenced in a study of beta chain features in type 1 diabetes. Study outcomes and limitations: Shorter TCRB CDR3s, moderately but significantly so, marked every one of the four CD4+ subsets in Type 1 diabetes patients.

These receptors' targets are unknown. Expressed TCRB transcripts were sequenced because the entire RNA isolate underwent reverse transcription. Assay: immunoSEQ multiplex PCR; the TCRdb copy retains only in-frame clones and omits some. The repertoire holds over 600,000 clones, with around an eighth as singletons. The specimen sequenced was naive CD4+ T cells from blood. All receptors derive from a man younger than 40 with type 1 diabetes.

The V gene is TRBV9, the J gene TRBJ2-1; maybe TRBD1 (7 bases). CDR1 is SGDLS and CDR2 is YYNGEE in the germline V gene. The CDR3 runs 14 residues. The V and J ends lost 4 bases and 8 bases respectively, with 16 bases between them. The chain's CDR3 is CASSRGQRRDEQFF. DNA for the CDR3: TGTGCCAGCAGCAGGGGACAGCGGAGGGATGAGCAGTTCTTC.

V usage is TRBV19 and J usage is TRBJ2-5, with TRBD2 as a possible D gene (5 bases). Germline CDR1 reads LNHDA; CDR2 reads SQIVND (reference sequence). V lost 4 bases and J 5 bases, leaving 8 bases between the germline ends. The CDR3 is made up of 12 amino acids. CDR3 protein: CASSRWEETQYF. The CDR3 region has the DNA TGTGCCAGTAGTAGATGGGAGGAGACCCAGTACTTC.

The rearrangement joins TRBV5-1 to TRBJ2-3, with TRBD2 matching over 9 bases. The CDR3 is 15 amino acids. J lost 7 bases, V lost 2 bases, and 8 bases had no gene match. Per the germline V gene, CDR1 is SGHRS and CDR2 is YFSETQ. The CDR3 nucleotides read TGCGCCAGCAGCTTCCCAAGCGGGGGGATCAATACGCAGTATTTT. The encoded protein is CASSFPSGGINTQYF.

The chain employs TRBV7-3 and TRBJ2-2; D is uncertain. The CDR3 has 15 residues. V was shortened by 0 bases and J by 2 bases, with 7 bases between the two germline ends. CDR1 and CDR2 (germline): SGHTA, FQGTGA. CDR3 in amino acids: CASSLTGINTGELFF. CDR3 nucleotides: TGTGCCAGCAGCTTAACAGGGATCAACACCGGGGAGCTGTTTTTT.

Only a few counts were recorded for this clone. V gene TRBV6-1 combines with J gene TRBJ2-5, with D possibly TRBD1 on 5 matching bases. The germline V and J ends were trimmed by 0 bases and 2 bases, with 7 bases remaining between them. The CDR3 length is 14 residues. Per germline, CDR1 MNHNS and CDR2 SASEGT. The CDR3 here is CASSEARQQETQYF. DNA of the CDR3: TGTGCCAGCAGTGAAGCGCGACAGCAAGAGACCCAGTACTTC.

This clone has only a few counts. V and J are TRBV29-1 and TRBJ1-4; the D gene is possibly TRBD1 (6 bases). This CDR3 has 13 residues. The ends were cut back, 5 bases at V and 6 bases at J, with 13 bases in the middle. In germline, CDR1 is SQVTM, CDR2 ANQGSEA. CDR3 sequence reads: CSVRAGAYEKLFF. In DNA, the CDR3 is TGCAGCGTTAGGGCAGGGGCCTATGAAAAACTGTTTTTT.

The chain links TRBV9 to TRBJ1-2; 8 bases fit TRBD1. The CDR3 totals 15 residues. Germline assignment: CDR1 SGDLS and CDR2 YYNGEE. The V gene end was trimmed by 0 bases and the J gene end by 5 bases; junction bases not matched to a gene: 6. As DNA, the CDR3 is TGTGCCAGCAGCGTAGACGCAGGGGGCCGATATGGCTACACCTTC. Translation: CASSVDAGGRYGYTF.

This chain connects TRBV28 to TRBJ1-3; D call uncertain. The CDR3 length is 13 residues. Germline CDR1 is MDHEN and CDR2 is SYDVKM. Trimming left V 3 bases short and J 4 bases short, with 7 bases between. For the CDR3, the DNA is TGTGCCAGCAGTTTGGATGCGGGAAACACCATATATTTT. It translates to CASSLDAGNTIYF. The full variable domain, with the rest looked up from reference TRBV28 and TRBJ1-3, is DVKVTQSSRYLVKRTGEKVFLECVQDMDHENMFWYRQDPGLGLRLIYFSYDVKMKEKGDIPEGYSVSREKKERFSLILESASTNQTSMYLCASSLDAGNTIYFGEGSWLTVV.

The genes are TRBV9 and TRBJ2-7, with 10 bases identical to TRBD2. Germline CDR1 is SGDLS and CDR2 is YYNGEE. Losses at the gene ends were 7 bases for V and 2 bases for J; bases not matched to a gene: 6. The CDR3 runs 14 residues. The CDR3, as DNA: TGTGCCAGCGGCTCACTAGCGGGGCCCTACGAGCAGTACTTC. Translating gives CASGSLAGPYEQYF.

This clone appeared a single time. The chain is built from TRBV5-1 and TRBJ1-6; maybe TRBD1 (5 bases). Germline V gene lookup returns CDR1 SGHRS and CDR2 YFSETQ. The length of the CDR3 is 16 residues. V lost 4 bases and J lost 2, with 13 bases in between. This CDR3 is CASSTQTGAYNSPLHF. DNA for the CDR3: TGCGCCAGCAGCACGCAAACAGGTGCCTATAATTCACCCCTCCACTTT.